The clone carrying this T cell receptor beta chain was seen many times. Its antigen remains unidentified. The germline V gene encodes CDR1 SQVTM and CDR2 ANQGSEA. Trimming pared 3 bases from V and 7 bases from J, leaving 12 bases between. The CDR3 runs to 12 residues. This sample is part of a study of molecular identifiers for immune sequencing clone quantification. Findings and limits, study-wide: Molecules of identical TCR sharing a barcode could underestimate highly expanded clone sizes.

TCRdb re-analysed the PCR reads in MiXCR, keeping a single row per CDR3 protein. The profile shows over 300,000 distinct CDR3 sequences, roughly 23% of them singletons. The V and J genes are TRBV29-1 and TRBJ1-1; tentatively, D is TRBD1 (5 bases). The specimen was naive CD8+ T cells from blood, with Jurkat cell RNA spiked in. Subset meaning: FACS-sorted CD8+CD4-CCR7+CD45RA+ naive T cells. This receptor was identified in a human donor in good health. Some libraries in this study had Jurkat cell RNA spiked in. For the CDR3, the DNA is TGCAGCGTTGAGCGGGGGGGTGTTGAAGCTTTCTTT. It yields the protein CSVERGGVEAFF. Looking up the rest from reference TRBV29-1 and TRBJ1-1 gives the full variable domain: SAVISQKPSRDICQRGTSLTIQCQVDSQVTMMFWYRQQPGQSLTLIATANQGSEATYESGFVIDKFPISRPNLTFSTLTVSNMSPEDSSIYLCSVERGGVEAFFGQGTRLTVV.